These 8 T cell receptor beta chains were sequenced from one sample in a study of cytomegalovirus exposure and HLA in healthy donors. PCR was performed using 60 Vbeta and 13 Jbeta primers. TCRdb's copy holds only in-frame clones and misses some; the assay was immunoSEQ multiplex PCR. The sample has about 94,000 clones, around 69% seen once. Sequencing used PBMCs. All receptors derive from a man aged 30 to 45 in good health and CMV-seronegative.

Only a few counts were recorded for this clone. J is TRBJ2-1 and V is TRBV11-2; a possible D gene is TRBD2 (6 bases). V was clipped by 5 bases and J by 6 bases, with 20 bases between them. The CDR3 is made up of 16 amino acids. Germline values: CDR1 SGHAT, CDR2 FQNNGV. Written as DNA, the CDR3 is TGTGCCAGCAGCCCGTACACTAGCAGATTTTCCAATGAGCAGTTCTTC. Amino acids: CASSPYTSRFSNEQFF.

J is TRBJ1-4 and V is TRBV19; D is perhaps TRBD1 (6 bases). V was cut by 7 bases and J by 0 bases, with 15 bases left in between. CDR1 is LNHDA, CDR2 SQIVND, per germline (reference sequence). The CDR3 covers 16 residues. The CDR3 bases are TGTGCCAGTATTGCCTCAGGGGTAGCAACTAATGAAAAACTGTTTTTT. Translation gives CASIASGVATNEKLFF.

The rearrangement joins TRBV6-5 to TRBJ2-3; 7 nucleotides line up with TRBD2. Germline lookup yields CDR1 MNHEY and CDR2 SVGAGI. The CDR3 consists of 15 residues. The V and J ends lost 6 bases and 2 bases, in that order; junction bases with no gene match: 8. Here the CDR3 DNA reads TGTGCCAGCAGGAGTAGGGACTACTACACAGATACGCAGTATTTT. It encodes CASRSRDYYTDTQYF.

The rearrangement joins TRBV7-9 to TRBJ1-5; D gene ambiguous. V lost 5 bases and J lost 4, with 12 bases in between. Looked up from germline, CDR1 is SEHNR and CDR2 is FQNEAQ (reference sequence). The CDR3 runs 14 residues. The CDR3 reads CASSLGQDNQPQHF. As DNA, the CDR3 is TGTGCCAGCAGCCTTGGTCAGGATAATCAGCCCCAGCATTTT.

The chain employs TRBV29-1 and TRBJ2-5; 9 nucleotides match TRBD2. This CDR3 region has 15 residues. Germline CDR1 reads SQVTM; CDR2 reads ANQGSEA. V gave up 2 bases and J gave up 2 bases; unmatched junction bases: 6. In DNA, the CDR3 is TGCAGCGTTGAATGGACTAGCGAGACACAAGAGACCCAGTACTTC. Its protein is CSVEWTSETQETQYF.

The chain links TRBV5-1 to TRBJ1-3; 7 nucleotides line up with TRBD1. CDR3 size: 12 residues. V shed 7 bases, J shed 4 bases, and the junction held 2 bases outside the gene matches. CDR1 and CDR2 from the germline V gene are SGHRS and YFSETQ. The CDR3 protein is CASGTEGNTIYF. Here the CDR3 DNA reads TGCGCCAGCGGGACAGAAGGAAACACCATATATTTT.

The chain is built from TRBV15 and TRBJ2-7; D ambiguous. The CDR3 sequence is 13 residues long. V lost 0 bases and J lost 5, with 8 bases in between. Germline-derived CDR1 and CDR2 are LNHNV and YYDKDF (reference sequence). Written as DNA, the CDR3 is TGTGCCACCAGCAGAGATCAGAGGCACGAGCAGTACTTC. It translates to CATSRDQRHEQYF.

The gene calls are TRBV27 and TRBJ2-7; TRBD1 aligns across 10 bases. CDR3 length equals 15 residues. The junction had 11 bases not matched to a gene; V was cut back by 5 bases and J by 7 bases. Germline lookup yields CDR1 MNHEY and CDR2 SMNVEV (reference sequence). In nucleotides, the CDR3 is TGTGCCAGCAGTCCATCCCGGGACAGGGGTGGAGAGCAGTACTTC. Translated: CASSPSRDRGGEQYF.